This record looks at one TCR beta chain sequence and its context. How the authors handled the data: How many nucleated cells were present was estimated from reference gene primer amplification. Libraries were prepared by immunoSEQ multiplex PCR; TCRdb keeps only in-frame clonotypes and omits some of them. The V and J calls and the clone size are those of that table, but D and trimming were determined from the DNA. The sample includes about 120,000 clones, around 79% seen only once; the top ten take about a sixth. These data belong to a study of blood T cell repertoires in COVID-19. Study information: Specimens from acute and convalescent COVID-19 originated in the United States, Italy and Spain. From T cells, B-cell-depleted T cells, or PBMCs came the material, which was cDNA or gDNA.

CDR3 length equals 15 residues. With 7 bases clipped from V and 0 bases from J, the junction kept 6 bases outside the gene matches. Germline V gives CDR1 SNHLY, CDR2 FYNNEI. The chain recombines TRBV2 with TRBJ2-3; 8 bases line up with TRBD1. This sequence was found in a woman older than 75 with active or convalescent COVID-19. What was sequenced was peripheral blood. The DNA for the CDR3 is TGTGCCAGCAATTCCCGACAGGGGAGCACAGATACGCAGTATTTT. Encoded protein: CASNSRQGSTDTQYF.